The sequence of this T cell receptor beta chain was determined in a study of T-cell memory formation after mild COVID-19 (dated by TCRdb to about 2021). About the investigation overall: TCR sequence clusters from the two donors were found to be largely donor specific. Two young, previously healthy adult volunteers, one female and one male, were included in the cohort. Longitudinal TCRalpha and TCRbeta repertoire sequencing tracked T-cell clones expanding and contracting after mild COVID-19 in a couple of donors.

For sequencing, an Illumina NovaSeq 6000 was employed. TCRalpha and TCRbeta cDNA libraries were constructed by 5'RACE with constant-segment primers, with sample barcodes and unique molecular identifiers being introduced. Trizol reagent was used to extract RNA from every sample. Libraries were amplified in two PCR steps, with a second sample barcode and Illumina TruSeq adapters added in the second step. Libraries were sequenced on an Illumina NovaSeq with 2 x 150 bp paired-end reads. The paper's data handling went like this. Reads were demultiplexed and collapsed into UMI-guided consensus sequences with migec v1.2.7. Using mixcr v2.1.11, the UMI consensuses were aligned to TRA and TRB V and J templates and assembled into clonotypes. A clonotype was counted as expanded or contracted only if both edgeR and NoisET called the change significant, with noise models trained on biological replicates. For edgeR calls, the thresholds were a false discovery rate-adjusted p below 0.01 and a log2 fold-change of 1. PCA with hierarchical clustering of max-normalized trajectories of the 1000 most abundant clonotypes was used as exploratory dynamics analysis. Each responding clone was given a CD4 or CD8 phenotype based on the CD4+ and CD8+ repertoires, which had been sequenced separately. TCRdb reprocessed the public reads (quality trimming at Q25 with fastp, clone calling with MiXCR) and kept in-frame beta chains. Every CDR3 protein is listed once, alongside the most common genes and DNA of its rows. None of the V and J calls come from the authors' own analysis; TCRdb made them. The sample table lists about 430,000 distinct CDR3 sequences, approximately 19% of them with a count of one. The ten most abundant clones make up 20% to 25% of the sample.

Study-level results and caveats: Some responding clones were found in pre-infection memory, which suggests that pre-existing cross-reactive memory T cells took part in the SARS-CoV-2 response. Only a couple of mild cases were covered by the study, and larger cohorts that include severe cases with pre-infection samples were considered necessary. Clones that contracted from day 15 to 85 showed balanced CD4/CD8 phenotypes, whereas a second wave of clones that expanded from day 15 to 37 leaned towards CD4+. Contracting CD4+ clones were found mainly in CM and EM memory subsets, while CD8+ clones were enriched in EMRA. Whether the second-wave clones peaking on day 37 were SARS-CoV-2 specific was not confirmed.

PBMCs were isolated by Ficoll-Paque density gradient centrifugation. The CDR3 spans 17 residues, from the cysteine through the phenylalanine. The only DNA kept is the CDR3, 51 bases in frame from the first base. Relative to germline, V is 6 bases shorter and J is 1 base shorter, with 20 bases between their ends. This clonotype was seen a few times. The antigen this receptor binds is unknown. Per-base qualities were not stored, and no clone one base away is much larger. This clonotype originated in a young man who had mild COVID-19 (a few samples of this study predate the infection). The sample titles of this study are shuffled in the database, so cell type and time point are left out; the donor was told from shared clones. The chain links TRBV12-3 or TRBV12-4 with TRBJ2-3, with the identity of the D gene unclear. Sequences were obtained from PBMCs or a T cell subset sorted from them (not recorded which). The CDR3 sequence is CASSQIPLRAGTDTQYF. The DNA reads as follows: TGTGCCAGCAGCCAGATTCCACTCCGGGCGGGCACAGATACGCAGTATTTT.